Listed below are T cell receptor beta chains from one sample, sequenced in a study of blood T cells in healthy people across ages. Each CDR3 protein is one row after TCRdb ran MiXCR on the 5' RACE reads. The profile shows roughly 800,000 distinct CDR3 sequences, roughly 25% of them singletons. This same sample was also part of a study on T cells of mothers and their children.

Input material: blood. The receptors here all came from a boy under 18 in good health. Each CDR3 is given with its conserved first and last residue. D genes are given only for firm matches. Clone size appears in some rows only: once, few, many, or a class for an expanded clone.

d_gene: -
j_gene: TRBJ1-4
abundance: -
v_gene: TRBV5-6
CDR3aa: CASSRGRNEKLFF
CDR3nt: TGTGCCAGCAGTCGTGGACGTAATGAAAAACTGTTTTTT

d_gene: TRBD1
j_gene: TRBJ1-1
abundance: few
v_gene: TRBV9
CDR3aa: CASSGTGGVSWNTEAFF
CDR3nt: TGTGCCAGCAGCGGAACAGGGGGCGTCTCCTGGAACACTGAAGCTTTCTTT

d_gene: -
j_gene: TRBJ2-5
abundance: -
v_gene: TRBV6-5
CDR3aa: CASASESGTQYF
CDR3nt: TGTGCCAGCGCGTCCGAGTCAGGGACCCAGTACTTC

d_gene: -
j_gene: TRBJ2-4
abundance: -
v_gene: TRBV2
CDR3aa: CASSEEAGTKNIQYF
CDR3nt: TGTGCCAGCAGTGAAGAGGCAGGCACCAAAAACATTCAGTACTTC

d_gene: TRBD2
j_gene: TRBJ2-7
abundance: -
v_gene: TRBV6-1
CDR3aa: CASSDELAGAYEQYF
CDR3nt: TGTGCCAGCAGTGATGAACTAGCGGGGGCCTACGAGCAGTACTTC

d_gene: TRBD1
j_gene: TRBJ1-1
abundance: -
v_gene: TRBV12-3/TRBV12-4
CDR3aa: CASRQDRGSSEAFF
CDR3nt: TGTGCCAGCAGACAAGACAGGGGCTCCTCTGAAGCTTTCTTT

d_gene: TRBD1
j_gene: TRBJ1-1
abundance: -
v_gene: TRBV20-1
CDR3aa: CSAPGQGISAFF
CDR3nt: TGCAGTGCTCCGGGACAGGGGATTTCAGCTTTCTTT

d_gene: -
j_gene: TRBJ2-5
abundance: -
v_gene: TRBV5-1
CDR3aa: CASSLEGIARFF
CDR3nt: TGCGCCAGCAGCTTGGAGGGTATCGCGCGGTTCTTC

d_gene: -
j_gene: TRBJ2-4
abundance: few
v_gene: TRBV4-1
CDR3aa: CASSHPMGSGKNIQYF
CDR3nt: TGCGCCAGCAGCCATCCCATGGGAAGTGGCAAAAACATTCAGTACTTC

d_gene: -
j_gene: TRBJ2-1
abundance: -
v_gene: TRBV7-9
CDR3aa: CASSLDRGDNEQFF
CDR3nt: TGTGCCAGCAGCCTGGACCGAGGGGACAATGAGCAGTTCTTC

d_gene: TRBD1
j_gene: TRBJ1-5
abundance: few
v_gene: TRBV5-5
CDR3aa: CASSRLVIAGGGQPQHF
CDR3nt: TGTGCCAGCAGCCGACTTGTAATAGCAGGGGGCGGTCAGCCCCAGCATTTT

d_gene: -
j_gene: TRBJ2-1
abundance: few
v_gene: TRBV5-1
CDR3aa: CASSPSNLVRRSSYNEQFF
CDR3nt: TGCGCCAGCAGCCCCTCTAATTTGGTCCGGAGGAGCTCCTACAATGAGCAGTTCTTC

d_gene: -
j_gene: TRBJ1-2
abundance: few
v_gene: TRBV6-6
CDR3aa: CASSYSGQWDNYGYTF
CDR3nt: TGTGCCAGCAGTTACTCGGGTCAGTGGGACAACTATGGCTACACCTTC

d_gene: -
j_gene: TRBJ1-1
abundance: few
v_gene: TRBV27
CDR3aa: CASSLIGDTEAFF
CDR3nt: TGTGCCAGCAGTTTAATCGGCGACACTGAAGCTTTCTTT

d_gene: -
j_gene: TRBJ2-5
abundance: -
v_gene: TRBV5-5
CDR3aa: CASSKAGTEGKTQYF
CDR3nt: TGTGCCAGCAGCAAAGCAGGGACGGAGGGCAAGACCCAGTACTTC

d_gene: -
j_gene: TRBJ1-1
abundance: few
v_gene: TRBV29-1
CDR3aa: CSGGLTVNTEAFF
CDR3nt: TGCAGCGGCGGACTTACAGTTAACACTGAAGCTTTCTTT

d_gene: -
j_gene: TRBJ2-5
abundance: many
v_gene: TRBV5-1
CDR3aa: CASTFKQGNQETQYF
CDR3nt: TGCGCCAGCACCTTTAAACAGGGAAACCAAGAGACCCAGTACTTC

d_gene: -
j_gene: TRBJ2-7
abundance: few
v_gene: TRBV3-1
CDR3aa: CASSQDGSSYEQYF
CDR3nt: TGTGCCAGCAGCCAAGATGGGAGCTCCTACGAGCAGTACTTC